Listed below are T cell receptor beta chains from one sample, sequenced in a study of blood T cells in healthy people across ages. Each CDR3 protein gets one entry after TCRdb re-called the 5' RACE reads with MiXCR. The table has around 1,500,000 distinct CDR3 sequences, 42% seen once; the top ten hold 7.9%. The sample consisted of blood. The receptors were gathered from a woman in her late teens or twenties in good health. Both conserved end residues are part of each CDR3. D genes are given only for firm matches. Not all rows give a size; the values are once, few, many and, for expanded clones, a class.

cdr3_length clone_size d_call j_call v_call cdr3_nt cdr3_aa
13 few TRBD2 TRBJ2-7 TRBV20-1 TGCAGTGCTAGTTATCTAGCGGGGTACGAGCAGTACTTC CSASYLAGYEQYF
16 NA NA TRBJ2-7 TRBV7-2 TGTGCCAGCAGCTTAGCCCCGGGACTGGACCTCTACGAGCAGTACTTC CASSLAPGLDLYEQYF
15 NA TRBD2 TRBJ2-1 TRBV5-1 TGCGCCAGCAGCTCCCTAGCGGGAGCCATCCATGAGCAGTTCTTC CASSSLAGAIHEQFF
16 NA TRBD2 TRBJ2-1 TRBV12-3/TRBV12-4 TGTGCCAGCAGTCGGAATAGCGGGGGGCTCGGCAATGAGCAGTTCTTC CASSRNSGGLGNEQFF
15 NA TRBD2 TRBJ2-3 TRBV30 TGTGCCTGGAGTGCCGGCGGGGGGTCCACAGATACGCAGTATTTT CAWSAGGGSTDTQYF
17 NA TRBD2 TRBJ2-5 TRBV5-1 TGCGCCAGCAGCTTGGAAGGGGCTAGCGGGATTGTAGAGACCCAGTACTTC CASSLEGASGIVETQYF
16 NA TRBD1 TRBJ2-7 TRBV29-1 TGCAGCGTTTCACCCTGGACAGGGGGCCTCTCCTACGAGCAGTACTTC CSVSPWTGGLSYEQYF
11 NA NA TRBJ2-1 TRBV29-1 TGCAGCGTTGAATTAGGGCTTGAGCAGTTCTTC CSVELGLEQFF
17 NA NA TRBJ1-1 TRBV29-1 TGCAGCGTTGGCCAACTTTTAGAAGGGTTTTGGAGCACTGAAGCTTTCTTT CSVGQLLEGFWSTEAFF
15 NA NA TRBJ1-2 TRBV12-3/TRBV12-4 TGTGCCAGCAGGGCGATTAATGGGCTGAACTATGACTACACCTTC CASRAINGLNYDYTF
14 few NA TRBJ2-1 TRBV20-1 TGCAGTGCGCTCCGGGACGTAAATCGGTATGAGCAGTTCTTC CSALRDVNRYEQFF
13 NA NA TRBJ1-5 TRBV6-2/TRBV6-3 TGTGCCAGCAGTTACATGAGCAATCAGCCCCAGCATTTT CASSYMSNQPQHF
14 NA TRBD1 TRBJ1-6 TRBV6-1 TGTGCCAGCAGTGAGGGACAGTTGAATTCACCCCTCCACTTT CASSEGQLNSPLHF
16 NA TRBD1 TRBJ2-5 TRBV11-2 TGTGCCAGCAGGCACTCTGACAGGGCCTTAGGAGAGGAGCAGTACTTC CASRHSDRALGEEQYF
18 NA TRBD2 TRBJ2-5 TRBV7-2 TGTGCCAGCAGCTTAGAACACGGGACTAGCGGGAGGCGGCAGACCCAGTACTTC CASSLEHGTSGRRQTQYF
12 many NA TRBJ1-2 TRBV4-1 TGCGCCAGCAGCCAAGTGGAACGTAGCTACACCTTC CASSQVERSYTF
18 many NA TRBJ2-4 TRBV4-1 TGCGCCAGCAGCCAAGACCTGGGCGGGGCACTAGCCAAAAACATTCAGTACTTC CASSQDLGGALAKNIQYF
14 few NA TRBJ2-5 TRBV5-1 TGCGCCAGCAGCCCCGGATGGCCGAAAGAGACCCAGTACTTC CASSPGWPKETQYF
15 NA NA TRBJ2-7 TRBV4-2 TGTGCCAGCAGCCCTGGGGGGGGGCTAACCTACGAGCAGTACTTC CASSPGGGLTYEQYF
16 NA TRBD1 TRBJ2-7 TRBV14 TGTGCCAGCAGCCAACCCGGGACAGCCTATTCCTACGAGCAGTACTTC CASSQPGTAYSYEQYF
15 many TRBD2 TRBJ2-3 TRBV5-1 TGCGCCAGCAGCCATGGACTAGCGCACACAGATACGCAGTATTTT CASSHGLAHTDTQYF
14 NA TRBD2 TRBJ2-5 TRBV5-5 TGTGCCAGCAGCTTCGGGAGGGGCCAAGAGGCCCAGTACTTC CASSFGRGQEAQYF
14 many NA TRBJ2-1 TRBV29-1 TGCAGCGTTGCCACAGTACTCCCCTACAATGAGCAGTTCTTC CSVATVLPYNEQFF
11 NA NA TRBJ2-3 TRBV6-5 TGTGCAACCACGAACACAGATACGCAGTATTTT CATTNTDTQYF
15 NA TRBD2 TRBJ2-2 TRBV20-1 TGCAGTGCTAGGTCCGGGACTACGAACACCGGGGAGCTGTTTTTT CSARSGTTNTGELFF
12 NA NA TRBJ1-6 TRBV30 TGTGCCTGGAGGGCAGGGGAAAGGGCCCTCCACTTT CAWRAGERALHF
14 NA TRBD1 TRBJ1-1 TRBV7-2 TGTGCCAGCAGCTCCGCAGGGGGCGTCACTGAAGCTTTCTTT CASSSAGGVTEAFF
16 NA TRBD2 TRBJ2-5 TRBV18 TGTGCCAGCTCACCACTAGCGGGAGCCACCCAAGAGACCCAGTACTTC CASSPLAGATQETQYF
14 NA NA TRBJ2-7 TRBV5-1 TGCGCCAGCAGCCCCCTAAGCCCGGAGGACGAGCAGTACTTC CASSPLSPEDEQYF
13 NA TRBD1 TRBJ1-2 TRBV4-3 TGCGCCAGCAGCCCCCGGGACAGGGCTGGCTACACCTTC CASSPRDRAGYTF
15 NA TRBD2 TRBJ2-2 TRBV6-2/TRBV6-3 TGTGCCAGCAAACCGGGACTAGCGTATGACGGGGAGCTGTTTTTT CASKPGLAYDGELFF
15 NA TRBD2 TRBJ2-3 TRBV12-3/TRBV12-4 TGTGCCAGCGCCCTCAGCCTTAGCGGGGGGTATACGCAGTATTTT CASALSLSGGYTQYF
14 NA NA TRBJ2-7 TRBV7-7 TGTGCCAGCAGCCCTCAGGCGGGGGCCCTCGAGCAGTACTTC CASSPQAGALEQYF
13 few NA TRBJ2-4 TRBV12-3/TRBV12-4 TGTGCCAGCAGTGCATGGGGCCAGGAAATTCAGTACTTC CASSAWGQEIQYF
16 NA NA TRBJ2-2 TRBV10-3 TGTGCCATCAGTGAGTTAGGCAGGTCGAACACCGGGGAGCTGTTTTTT CAISELGRSNTGELFF
17 few TRBD2 TRBJ2-1 TRBV13 TGTGCCAGCAGCCCGCAAACCGGGACTAGCTTTCTCGATGAGCAGTTCTTC CASSPQTGTSFLDEQFF
14 NA NA TRBJ1-2 TRBV6-5 TGTGCCAGCAGCCCACGCGGGGAAACGACCGGCTACACCTTC CASSPRGETTGYTF
12 few NA TRBJ2-3 TRBV20-1 TGCAGTGCTAGAGGCGGGGTTGATACGCAGTATTTT CSARGGVDTQYF
15 few NA TRBJ2-1 TRBV6-5 TGTGCCAGCAGACCCTCCTTAAGCTCCTACAATGAGCAGTTCTTC CASRPSLSSYNEQFF
11 NA NA TRBJ1-6 TRBV10-3 TGTGCCATCAGAGGCGATTCACCCCTCCACTTT CAIRGDSPLHF
14 NA NA TRBJ1-2 TRBV7-2 TGTGCCAGCAGCTTAGGGACAGCCCCCTATGGCTACACCTTC CASSLGTAPYGYTF
12 few TRBD1 TRBJ2-7 TRBV6-6 TGTGCCAGCACCGACAGGGGGGACGAGCAGTACTTC CASTDRGDEQYF
14 NA TRBD1 TRBJ1-1 TRBV10-3 TGTGCCATCACCGCCGGGACAGCGAACACTGAAGCTTTCTTT CAITAGTANTEAFF
16 NA TRBD1 TRBJ1-2 TRBV5-1 TGCGCCAGCAGCTTGGTGCCGACAGGGGGAAACTCTGGCTACACCTTC CASSLVPTGGNSGYTF
17 NA NA TRBJ2-2 TRBV7-7 TGTGCCACCAGAGGATCGGGAGAAGAAACTAACACCGGGGAGCTGTTTTTT CATRGSGEETNTGELFF
11 few NA TRBJ2-5 TRBV29-1 TGCAGCGTTCTAAGAGGCGAGACCCAGTACTTC CSVLRGETQYF
13 NA NA TRBJ2-1 TRBV12-5 TGTGCTAGTGGACCCGGCCTTTGGAATGAGCAGTTCTTC CASGPGLWNEQFF
14 NA NA TRBJ1-1 TRBV5-1 TGCGCCAGCAGCTTGGGAGACTCTACTACTGAAGCTTTCTTT CASSLGDSTTEAFF